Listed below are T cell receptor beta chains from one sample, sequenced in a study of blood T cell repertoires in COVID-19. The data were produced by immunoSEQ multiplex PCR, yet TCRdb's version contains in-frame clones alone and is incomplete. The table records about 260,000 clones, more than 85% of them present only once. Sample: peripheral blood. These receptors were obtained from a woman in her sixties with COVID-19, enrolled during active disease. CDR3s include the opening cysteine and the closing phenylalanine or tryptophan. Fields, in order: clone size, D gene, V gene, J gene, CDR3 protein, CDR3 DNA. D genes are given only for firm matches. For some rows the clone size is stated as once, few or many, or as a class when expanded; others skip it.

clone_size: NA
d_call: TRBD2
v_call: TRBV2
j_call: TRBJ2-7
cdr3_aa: CASKDTGVRAGGPHEQYF
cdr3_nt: TGTGCCAGCAAGGACACAGGGGTTAGAGCGGGAGGGCCCCACGAGCAGTACTTC

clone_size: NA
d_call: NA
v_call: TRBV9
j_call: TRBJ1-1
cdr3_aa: CASSPRGANTEAFF
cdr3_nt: TGTGCCAGCAGCCCGCGGGGTGCAAACACTGAAGCTTTCTTT

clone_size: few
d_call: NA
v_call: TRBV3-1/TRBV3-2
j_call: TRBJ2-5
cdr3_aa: CASSQDIRDKRGVPSSGFQETQYF
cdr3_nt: TGTGCCAGCAGCCAAGATATACGGGACAAGCGGGGAGTTCCATCGAGTGGGTTCCAAGAGACCCAGTACTTC

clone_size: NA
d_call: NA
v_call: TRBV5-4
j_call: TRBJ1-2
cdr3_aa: CASTASAGRAYGYTF
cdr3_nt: TGCGCCAGCACAGCTTCGGCGGGACGGGCCTATGGCTACACCTTC

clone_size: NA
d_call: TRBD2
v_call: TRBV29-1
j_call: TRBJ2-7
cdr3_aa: CSVLLAGGTYEQYF
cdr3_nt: TGCAGCGTTCTACTAGCGGGAGGGACTTACGAGCAGTACTTC

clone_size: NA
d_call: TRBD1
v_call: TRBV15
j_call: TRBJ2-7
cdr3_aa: CATSLLQGGFEQYF
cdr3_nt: TGTGCCACCAGCTTACTACAAGGGGGCTTCGAGCAGTACTTC

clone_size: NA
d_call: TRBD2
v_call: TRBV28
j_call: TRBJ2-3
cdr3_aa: CASVPSGTQYVTQYF
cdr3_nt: TGTGCCAGCGTACCTAGCGGAACGCAATATGTTACGCAGTATTTT

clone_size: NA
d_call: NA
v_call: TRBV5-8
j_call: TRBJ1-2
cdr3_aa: CASSLLRTGSGYTF
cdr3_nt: TGTGCCAGCAGCTTGCTACGGACTGGAAGTGGCTACACCTTC

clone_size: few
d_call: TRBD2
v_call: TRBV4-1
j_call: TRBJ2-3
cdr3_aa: CASSHPGLAGGPRSTDTQYF
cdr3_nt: TGCGCCAGCAGCCATCCGGGACTAGCGGGAGGGCCCCGAAGCACAGATACGCAGTATTTT

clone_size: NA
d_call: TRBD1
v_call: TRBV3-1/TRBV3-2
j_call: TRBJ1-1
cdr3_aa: CASSQDRTGVRGTEAFF
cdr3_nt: TGTGCCAGCAGCCAAGACCGGACAGGGGTAAGGGGCACTGAAGCTTTCTTT

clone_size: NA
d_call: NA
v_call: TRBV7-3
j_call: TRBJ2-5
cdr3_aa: CASSPRGSETQYF
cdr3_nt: TGTGCCAGCAGCCCGAGAGGGTCGGAGACCCAGTACTTC

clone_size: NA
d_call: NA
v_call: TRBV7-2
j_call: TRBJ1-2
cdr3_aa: CASSLRTANYGYTF
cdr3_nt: TGTGCCAGCAGCTTACGGACAGCGAACTATGGCTACACCTTC

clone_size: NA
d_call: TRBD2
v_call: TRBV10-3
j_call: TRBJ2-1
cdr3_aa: CAISPQSGTNEQFF
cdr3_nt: TGTGCCATCAGTCCCCAAAGCGGGACGAATGAGCAGTTCTTC

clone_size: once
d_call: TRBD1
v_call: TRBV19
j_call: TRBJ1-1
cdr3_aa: CASSPASQGGDTEAFF
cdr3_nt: TGTGCCAGTAGTCCCGCTTCACAGGGGGGGGACACTGAAGCTTTCTTT

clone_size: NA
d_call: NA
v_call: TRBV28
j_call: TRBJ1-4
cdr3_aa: CASSLQGTGVNEKLFF
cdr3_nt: TGTGCCAGCAGTCTCCAAGGGACTGGAGTAAATGAAAAACTGTTTTTT

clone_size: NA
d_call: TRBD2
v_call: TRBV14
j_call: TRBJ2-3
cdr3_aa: CASSPQAGGPDTQYF
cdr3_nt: TGTGCCAGCAGCCCGCAGGCGGGAGGACCAGATACGCAGTATTTT

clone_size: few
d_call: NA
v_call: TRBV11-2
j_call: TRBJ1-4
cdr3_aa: CASSLDGLTNEKLFF
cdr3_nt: TGTGCCAGCAGCTTAGACGGGTTAACTAATGAAAAACTGTTTTTT

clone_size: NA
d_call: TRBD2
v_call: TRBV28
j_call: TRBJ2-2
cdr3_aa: CASSRFTGTSVGELFF
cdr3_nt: TGTGCCAGCAGTCGATTCACCGGGACTAGCGTCGGGGAGCTGTTTTTT

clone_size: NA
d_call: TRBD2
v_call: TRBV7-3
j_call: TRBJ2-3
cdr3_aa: CASSPTSGRASAPDTQYF
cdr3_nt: TGTGCCAGCAGCCCCACTAGCGGGAGGGCCTCTGCACCAGATACGCAGTATTTT

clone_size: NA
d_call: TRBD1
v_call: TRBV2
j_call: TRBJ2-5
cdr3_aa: CASSTGVYQETQYF
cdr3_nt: TGTGCCAGCAGTACAGGGGTCTACCAAGAGACCCAGTACTTC

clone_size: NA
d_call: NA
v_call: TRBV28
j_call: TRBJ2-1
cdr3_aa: CASSPHNEQFF
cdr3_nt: TGTGCCAGCAGTCCTCACAATGAGCAGTTCTTC

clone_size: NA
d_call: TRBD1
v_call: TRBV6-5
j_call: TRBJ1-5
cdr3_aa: CASRKRGPNQPQHF
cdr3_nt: TGTGCCAGCAGAAAAAGGGGGCCGAATCAGCCCCAGCATTTT

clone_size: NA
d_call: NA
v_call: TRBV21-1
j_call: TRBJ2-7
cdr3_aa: CASSTTTSAYEQYF
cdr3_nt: TGTGCCAGCAGCACCACAACTAGCGCCTACGAGCAGTACTTC

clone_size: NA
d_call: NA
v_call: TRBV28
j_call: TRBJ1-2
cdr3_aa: CASSLFGEGNGYTF
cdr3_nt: TGTGCCAGCAGTTTATTTGGGGAGGGAAATGGCTACACCTTC

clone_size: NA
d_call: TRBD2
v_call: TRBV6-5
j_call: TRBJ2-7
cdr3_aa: CASSIAGGREQYF
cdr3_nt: TGTGCCAGCAGCATAGCGGGAGGGAGAGAGCAGTACTTC

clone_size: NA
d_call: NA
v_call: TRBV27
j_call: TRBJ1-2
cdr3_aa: CASSLSSGRVPDYGYTF
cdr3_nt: TGTGCCAGCAGTTTATCAAGCGGGAGGGTCCCAGACTATGGCTACACCTTC

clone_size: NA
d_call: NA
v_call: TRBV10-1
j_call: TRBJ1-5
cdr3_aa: CASSESGKGNQPQHF
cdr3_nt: TGCGCCAGCAGTGAGTCAGGAAAGGGGAATCAGCCCCAGCATTTT

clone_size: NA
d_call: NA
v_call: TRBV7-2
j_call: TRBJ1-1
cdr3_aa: CASSLLGHLTEAFF
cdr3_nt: TGTGCCAGCAGCTTGTTAGGACACCTCACTGAAGCTTTCTTT

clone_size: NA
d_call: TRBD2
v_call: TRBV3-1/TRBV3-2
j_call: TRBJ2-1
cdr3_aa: CASRIAGDNEQFF
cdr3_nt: TGTGCCAGCCGGATAGCGGGAGACAATGAGCAGTTCTTC

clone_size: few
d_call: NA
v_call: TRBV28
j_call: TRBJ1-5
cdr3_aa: CASSPLQAGNQPQHF
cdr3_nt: TGTGCCAGCAGCCCCCTCCAGGCAGGCAATCAGCCCCAGCATTTT

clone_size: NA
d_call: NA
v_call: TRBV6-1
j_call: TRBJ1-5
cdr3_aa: CASSEGSYSNQPQHF
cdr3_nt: TGTGCCAGCAGTGAAGGGAGCTATAGCAATCAGCCCCAGCATTTT

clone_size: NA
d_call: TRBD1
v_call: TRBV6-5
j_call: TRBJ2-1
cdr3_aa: CASSSPGQGFLEQFF
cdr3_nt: TGTGCCAGCAGTTCGCCGGGACAGGGGTTTTTGGAGCAGTTCTTC

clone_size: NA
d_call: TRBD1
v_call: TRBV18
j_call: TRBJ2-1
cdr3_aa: CASSSQGFNEQFF
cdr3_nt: TGTGCCAGCTCATCACAGGGGTTCAATGAGCAGTTCTTC

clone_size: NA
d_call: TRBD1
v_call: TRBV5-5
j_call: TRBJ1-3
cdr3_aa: CASSGTVRGNTIYF
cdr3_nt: TGTGCCAGCAGCGGGACAGTTCGTGGAAACACCATATATTTT

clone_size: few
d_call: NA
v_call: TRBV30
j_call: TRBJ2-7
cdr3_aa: CAWTPKGGYEQYF
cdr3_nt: TGTGCCTGGACCCCGAAAGGGGGCTACGAGCAGTACTTC

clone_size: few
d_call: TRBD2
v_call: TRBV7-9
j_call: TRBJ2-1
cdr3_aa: CASSLASGIKEEEQFF
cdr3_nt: TGTGCCAGCAGCTTAGCTAGCGGGATCAAAGAAGAAGAGCAGTTCTTC

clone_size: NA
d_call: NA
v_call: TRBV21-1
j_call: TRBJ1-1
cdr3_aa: CASSALQGAVNTEAFF
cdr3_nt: TGTGCCAGCAGCGCCCTACAGGGGGCCGTGAACACTGAAGCTTTCTTT

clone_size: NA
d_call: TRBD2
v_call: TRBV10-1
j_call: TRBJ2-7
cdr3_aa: CASSEREGYEQYF
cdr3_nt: TGCGCCAGCAGTGAGCGGGAGGGGTACGAGCAGTACTTC

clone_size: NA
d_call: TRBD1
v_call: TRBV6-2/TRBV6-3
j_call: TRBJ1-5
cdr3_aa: CASSYRDSSYSNQPQHF
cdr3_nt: TGTGCCAGCAGTTACCGGGACAGCTCTTATAGCAATCAGCCCCAGCATTTT

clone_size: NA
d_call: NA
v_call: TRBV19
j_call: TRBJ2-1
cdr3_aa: CASSMRLSAEQFF
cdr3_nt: TGTGCCAGTAGTATGAGACTTAGCGCTGAGCAGTTCTTC

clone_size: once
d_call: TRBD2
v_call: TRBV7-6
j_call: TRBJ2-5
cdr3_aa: CASSLGLAAGGPRDETQYF
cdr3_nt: TGTGCCAGCAGCTTGGGACTAGCGGCGGGAGGGCCGAGAGACGAGACCCAGTACTTC

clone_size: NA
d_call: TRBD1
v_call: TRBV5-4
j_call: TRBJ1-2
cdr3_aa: CASSQKDRIYGYTF
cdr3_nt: TGTGCCAGCAGCCAGAAGGACAGGATCTATGGCTACACCTTC

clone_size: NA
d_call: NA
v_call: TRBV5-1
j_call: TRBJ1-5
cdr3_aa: CASSPGPNWGQRNQPQHF
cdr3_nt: TGCGCCAGCAGCCCGGGACCTAATTGGGGGCAGCGCAATCAGCCCCAGCATTTT

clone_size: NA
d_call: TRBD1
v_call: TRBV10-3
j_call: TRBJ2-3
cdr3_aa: CAIRGTGGIMDTQYF
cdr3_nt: TGTGCCATCAGAGGGACAGGGGGCATCATGGATACGCAGTATTTT

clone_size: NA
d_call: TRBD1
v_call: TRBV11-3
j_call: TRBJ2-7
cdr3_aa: CASSPTGTASYEQYF
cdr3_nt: TGTGCCAGCAGCCCCACCGGGACAGCTTCCTACGAGCAGTACTTC